This TCR beta chain is from a study of cytomegalovirus exposure and HLA in healthy donors. The study's findings and limits: According to an earlier analysis, most TCR beta V segments yielded productive rearrangements about 87% or about 30% of the time.

13 Jbeta primers and 60 Vbeta primers were used for the PCR. Sequencing was performed with immunoSEQ multiplex PCR; in TCRdb, only in-frame clones are kept and a portion is missing. The repertoire holds roughly 100,000 clones, with 73% as singletons. About this clone itself: The target antigen is unknown.

CDR1 is SGHRS and CDR2 is YFSETQ in the germline V gene. V lost 4 bases and J 1 base, leaving 11 bases between the germline ends. The CDR3 is made up of 14 amino acids. The receptor was derived from a man aged 35-49 years in good health and CMV-seronegative. The chain recombines TRBV5-1 with TRBJ1-1; D perhaps matches TRBD1 (5 bases). Sample: PBMCs. The CDR3, as DNA: TGCGCCAGCAGCCTCGACAGCCAGAACACTGAAGCTTTCTTT. The encoded protein is CASSLDSQNTEAFF. Drawing the rest from reference TRBV5-1 and TRBJ1-1, the complete variable domain is KAGVTQTPRYLIKTRGQQVTLSCSPISGHRSVSWYQQTPGQGLQFLFEYFSETQRNKGNFPGRFSGRQFSNSRSEMNVSTLELGDSALYLCASSLDSQNTEAFFGQGTRLTVV.